These 32 T cell receptor beta chains were sequenced from one sample in a study of shared clonotypes between healthy human individuals. Produced via immunoSEQ multiplex PCR; TCRdb's table is partial and in-frame only. This table has approximately 2.5 million clones, 93% appearing once. Specimen: naive CD4+ T cells from PBMCs. This sample's subset: CD45RA+ positively selected. The receptors originated from a young man in good health. Some clones in this sample may be carry-over from other donors' samples.

The CDR3 DNA reads as TGTGCCATCAGTGAGAGACAGGGCGCCACAGATACGCAGTATTTT. Translated, it gives CAISERQGATDTQYF. V and J are TRBV10-3 and TRBJ2-3, with 7 nucleotides matching TRBD1. Germline CDR1 ENHRY, CDR2 SYGVKD. The junction had 4 bases not matched to a gene; V was cut back by 2 bases and J by 2 bases. This CDR3 contains 15 residues.

The chain couples TRBV27 to TRBJ2-7; 7 bases are shared with TRBD1. The V and J ends lost 2 bases and 4 bases, in that order; junction bases with no gene match: 11. In germline, CDR1 is MNHEY, CDR2 SMNVEV (reference sequence). CDR3 length equals 16 residues. CDR3: CASSLKGAHGVYEQYF. In DNA form, the CDR3 reads TGTGCCAGCAGTTTAAAGGGGGCGCATGGCGTTTACGAGCAGTACTTC.

The chain couples TRBV7-2 to TRBJ1-5; D is possibly TRBD1 (5 bases). V was pared by 5 bases and J by 9 bases, with 17 bases between. Germline values: CDR1 SGHTA, CDR2 FQGNSA. The CDR3 contains 14 residues. The CDR3 coding sequence is TGTGCCAGCAGCCTTAGCCCAGGGTTGGGGCCCCAGCATTTT. Protein: CASSLSPGLGPQHF.

The chain is built from TRBV4-3 and TRBJ2-5; 9 bases line up with TRBD2. Germline CDR1 and CDR2: LGHNA and YSLEER. The CDR3 runs 17 residues. J lost 5 bases, V lost 1 base, and 11 bases had no gene match. The DNA for the CDR3 is TGCGCCAGCAGCCAAGGAGACGCGGGAGGGCCAAGGGAGACCCAGTACTTC. Translated, it gives CASSQGDAGGPRETQYF.

This sequence joins TRBV9 and TRBJ2-1, with 11 bases fitting TRBD2. In germline, CDR1 is SGDLS, CDR2 YYNGEE. The J segment lost 8 bases and the V segment lost 0 bases, leaving 10 bases of the junction unmatched. CDR3 size: 17 residues. The chain's CDR3 is CASSVASGASGRYEQFF. The DNA of the CDR3 is TGTGCCAGCAGCGTAGCTTCAGGAGCTAGCGGGAGGTATGAGCAGTTCTTC. The entire variable domain, with the rest obtained from reference TRBV9 and TRBJ2-1, is as follows: DSGVTQTPKHLITATGQRVTLRCSPRSGDLSVYWYQQSLDQGLQFLIQYYNGEERAKGNILERFSAQQFPDLHSELNLSSLELGDSALYFCASSVASGASGRYEQFFGPGTRLTVL.

As concerns this clone: The same CDR3 also results from other DNA sequences found in this sample. The chain is built from TRBV19 and TRBJ2-7, with 9 bases lining up with TRBD1. Germline values: CDR1 LNHDA, CDR2 SQIVND (reference sequence). The CDR3 consists of 15 residues. The ends lost 4 bases at V and 0 bases at J; junction bases unmatched: 4. CDR3 DNA sequence: TGTGCCAGTAGTAGAGGGACAGGGAGCTCCTACGAGCAGTACTTC. Protein product: CASSRGTGSSYEQYF.

The chain employs TRBV30 and TRBJ2-1; 12 bases agree with TRBD1. This CDR3 has 13 residues. Germline V gene data show CDR1 as GTSNPN and CDR2 as SVGIG (reference sequence). The J segment lost 15 bases and the V segment lost 2 bases, leaving 8 bases of the junction unmatched. This CDR3 is CAWSWDRGLALFF. The CDR3 DNA reads as TGTGCCTGGAGTTGGGACAGGGGGCTGGCGCTGTTCTTC.

Only one count was recorded for this clone. This chain uses TRBV5-1 with TRBJ2-1; no reliable D call. V shed 0 bases and J shed 4 bases, with 8 bases lying between them. Germline assignment: CDR1 SGHRS and CDR2 YFSETQ. This CDR3 spans 14 amino acids. The CDR3 region is CASSLAVEYNEQFF. In nucleotides, the CDR3 is TGCGCCAGCAGCTTGGCCGTAGAGTACAATGAGCAGTTCTTC.

Comment on this clone: The sample carries other DNA sequences with the same CDR3. The genes are TRBV5-4 and TRBJ2-3; 9 positions agree with TRBD1. The V gene's germline CDR1 is SGHNT and CDR2 YYREEE (reference sequence). CDR3 length equals 14 residues. J gave up 4 bases and V 4 bases, and 4 bases lay outside the gene matches. The CDR3 loop reads CASSLGQGSDTQYF. As DNA, the CDR3 is TGTGCCAGCAGCCTCGGACAGGGGTCAGATACGCAGTATTTT. Full variable domain (remainder filled in from reference TRBV5-4 and TRBJ2-3): ETGVTQSPTHLIKTRGQQVTLRCSSQSGHNTVSWYQQALGQGPQFIFQYYREEENGRGNFPPRFSGLQFPNYSSELNVNALELDDSALYLCASSLGQGSDTQYFGPGTRLTVL.

Remarks on this clone: Different DNA sequences within this sample yield the same CDR3. The chain employs TRBV7-2 and TRBJ2-7, with 7 positions matching TRBD1. The germline V gene encodes CDR1 SGHTA and CDR2 FQGNSA. The length of the CDR3 is 14 residues. The trim removed 5 bases at V and 3 bases at J, leaving 7 bases unmatched. CDR3 loop: CASSRRDRSYEQYF. In DNA form, the CDR3 reads TGTGCCAGCAGCCGTAGGGACAGAAGCTACGAGCAGTACTTC.

The chain recombines TRBV29-1 with TRBJ2-1, with 10 bases fitting TRBD2. V trimming: 2 bases; J trimming: 2 bases; junction bases outside the gene matches: 0. The CDR3 consists of 14 residues. Germline CDR1 SQVTM, CDR2 ANQGSEA. The CDR3 DNA reads as TGCAGCGTTGAAACTAGCGGGGCCTACAATGAGCAGTTCTTC. It specifies CSVETSGAYNEQFF.

The J gene is TRBJ2-2, the V gene TRBV5-6; 9 bases align to TRBD1. Germline assignment: CDR1 SGHDT and CDR2 YYEEEE. After removal of 4 bases from V and 7 bases from J, the junction contained 11 bases not matched to a gene. The CDR3 extends over 16 amino acids. The CDR3 protein is CASSRTGASRDGELFF. CDR3 DNA: TGTGCCAGCAGCCGGACAGGGGCATCTAGGGACGGGGAGCTGTTTTTT.

This chain uses TRBV5-1 with TRBJ2-7; D may correspond to TRBD1 or TRBD2 (7 bases each). There are 16 residues in the CDR3. V shed 5 bases and J shed 1 base, with 19 bases lying between them. Germline V gene data show CDR1 as SGHRS and CDR2 as YFSETQ. The CDR3 DNA reads TGCGCCAGCAGAGAGGGAGGGGGCCTGGAATCCTACGAGCAGTACTTC. Its protein product is CASREGGGLESYEQYF. The full variable domain, completed using reference TRBV5-1 and TRBJ2-7, is KAGVTQTPRYLIKTRGQQVTLSCSPISGHRSVSWYQQTPGQGLQFLFEYFSETQRNKGNFPGRFSGRQFSNSRSEMNVSTLELGDSALYLCASREGGGLESYEQYFGPGTRLTVT.

The chain links TRBV18 to TRBJ1-3, with a tentative D call TRBD1 (6 bases). The CDR3 spans 16 residues. V was trimmed by 4 bases and J by 2 bases, leaving 15 bases between them. Germline V gene data show CDR1 as KGHSH and CDR2 as LQKENI. This CDR3 reads CASSRSQGEAGNTIYF. CDR3 nucleotides: TGTGCCAGCTCACGCTCACAGGGAGAGGCTGGAAACACCATATATTTT.

This chain joins TRBV11-2 and TRBJ1-5; no clear D gene. The length of the CDR3 is 12 residues. The ends were cut back, 1 base at V and 9 bases at J, with 7 bases in the middle. Germline V CDR1 and CDR2: SGHAT, FQNNGV. The chain's CDR3 is CASSLARGPQHF. CDR3 sequence (DNA): TGTGCCAGCAGCTTAGCCCGGGGGCCCCAGCATTTT.

The chain joins TRBV27 to TRBJ2-1, with 9 bases lining up with TRBD1. The V and J ends lost 2 bases and 14 bases, in that order; junction bases with no gene match: 4. The CDR3 covers 12 residues. The germline V gene encodes CDR1 MNHEY and CDR2 SMNVEV (reference sequence). Here the CDR3 DNA reads TGTGCCAGCAGTTTACAGGGACAGGGAGAGTTCTTC. Its protein is CASSLQGQGEFF.

This chain uses TRBV28 with TRBJ2-3; TRBD1 agrees at 7 bases. CDR1 is MDHEN, CDR2 SYDVKM, per germline. The CDR3 has 11 amino acids. The J segment lost 14 bases and the V segment lost 3 bases, leaving 5 bases of the junction unmatched. CDR3 sequence (DNA): TGTGCCAGCAGTTTGAGGGACAGAAGGTATTTT. Amino acid sequence: CASSLRDRRYF.

The rearrangement joins TRBV11-3 to TRBJ2-7; 9 bases map to TRBD2. This CDR3 has 17 amino acids. V lost 2 bases to trimming and J lost 6 bases; unmatched junction nucleotides: 14. Germline V gives CDR1 SGHNT, CDR2 YENEEA. The CDR3 sequence: CASSLSLASGAPSEQYF. In DNA form, the CDR3 reads TGTGCCAGCAGCTTATCCCTGGCTAGCGGGGCCCCCTCCGAGCAGTACTTC.

The V gene is TRBV5-4, the J gene TRBJ2-5, with 9 nucleotides matching TRBD1. The CDR3 spans 14 residues. Trimming removed 4 bases from V and 4 bases from J; junction bases left unmatched: 5. CDR1 SGHNT and CDR2 YYREEE come from the germline V gene (reference sequence). This chain's CDR3 is CASSQQGAGETQYF. The CDR3 coding sequence is TGTGCCAGCAGCCAACAGGGGGCTGGAGAGACCCAGTACTTC.

The CDR3, as DNA: TGTGCCAGTAGTATGGCCCCCGGGCGTCCAAGTTTCAACGAGCAGTACTTC. Translated: CASSMAPGRPSFNEQYF. The V and J genes are TRBV19 and TRBJ2-7, with unresolved D. Trimming took off 3 bases at V and 5 bases at J, with 23 bases between the two ends. Germline loops: CDR1 LNHDA, CDR2 SQIVND (reference sequence). The CDR3 runs to 17 residues.

J is TRBJ1-1 and V is TRBV7-3; 7 bases are a match to TRBD1. The CDR3 totals 13 residues. The germline CDR1 and CDR2 sequences are SGHTA and FQGTGA. With V trimmed by 5 bases and J by 11 bases, 11 bases remained unmatched. CDR3 region: CASSTRTGSDAFF. The CDR3 DNA reads as TGTGCCAGCAGCACCCGGACAGGCTCAGACGCTTTCTTT.

This chain joins TRBV10-3 and TRBJ2-4, with a weak D call TRBD1 (6 bases). This CDR3 has 17 residues. Germline V lookup: CDR1 ENHRY, CDR2 SYGVKD. V lost 3 bases to trimming and J lost 0 bases, with 15 bases between them. CDR3 region: CAISEGQTVLAKNIQYF. The CDR3, as DNA: TGTGCCATCAGTGAAGGACAGACCGTACTAGCCAAAAACATTCAGTACTTC.

CDR3 loop: CASTSAVGTDTQYF. The DNA for the CDR3 is TGTGCCAGCACTTCGGCAGTAGGAACAGATACGCAGTATTTT. V usage is TRBV5-4 and J usage is TRBJ2-3; D is unclear. V lost 6 bases, J lost 3 bases, and 14 bases lay in between. Germline CDR1 and CDR2: SGHNT and YYREEE (reference sequence). The CDR3 consists of 14 residues.

This chain connects TRBV7-2 to TRBJ2-4; D is tentatively TRBD1 or TRBD2 (5 bases each). The V and J ends lost 5 bases and 10 bases respectively, with 15 bases between them. The germline V gene encodes CDR1 SGHTA and CDR2 FQGNSA. This CDR3 region has 13 residues. Here the CDR3 DNA reads TGTGCCAGCAGCCCGAGGGGCGTGGAGATTCAGTACTTC. Protein sequence: CASSPRGVEIQYF.

This chain connects TRBV28 to TRBJ2-5; unclear D gene. Germline CDR1 and CDR2: MDHEN and SYDVKM. The CDR3 runs to 14 residues. The V and J ends lost 4 bases and 5 bases respectively, with 14 bases between them. The CDR3: CASSYTGPGETQYF. CDR3 DNA sequence: TGTGCCAGCAGTTATACCGGTCCCGGGGAGACCCAGTACTTC.

This clone was seen only once. Other nucleotide sequences from this sample produce the same CDR3. CDR3 sequence: CASSFGGSNTGELFF. The CDR3 bases are TGCGCCAGCAGCTTTGGGGGGTCGAACACCGGGGAGCTGTTTTTT. The chain links TRBV5-1 to TRBJ2-2; possibly TRBD2 for D (6 bases). The germline gives CDR1 SGHRS, CDR2 YFSETQ. V lost 2 bases to trimming and J lost 0 bases, with 8 bases between them. There are 15 residues in the CDR3. The full variable domain, completed using reference TRBV5-1 and TRBJ2-2, is KAGVTQTPRYLIKTRGQQVTLSCSPISGHRSVSWYQQTPGQGLQFLFEYFSETQRNKGNFPGRFSGRQFSNSRSEMNVSTLELGDSALYLCASSFGGSNTGELFFGEGSRLTVL.

The genes are TRBV5-1 and TRBJ2-5; the D gene is possibly TRBD1 (6 bases). In germline, CDR1 is SGHRS, CDR2 YFSETQ. The V gene lost 4 bases and the J gene lost 2 bases, with 12 bases spanning the gap. The CDR3 loop spans 14 amino acids. The CDR3 nucleotides are TGCGCCAGCAGCGGGGGCGTTGCTCAAGAGACCCAGTACTTC. This gives the protein CASSGGVAQETQYF.

The V and J genes are TRBV5-1 and TRBJ2-2; tentative D call: TRBD1 (5 bases). Germline CDR1 is SGHRS and CDR2 is YFSETQ. The V gene lost 0 bases and the J gene lost 6 bases, with 12 bases spanning the gap. The CDR3 length is 15 residues. The CDR3 bases are TGCGCCAGCAGCTTGGAGGGTAGGGGTGCCGGGGAGCTGTTTTTT. As protein: CASSLEGRGAGELFF.

This clone was seen just once. Written as DNA, the CDR3 is TGTGCCAGTAGACCCTCCTATAATTCACCCCTCCACTTT. This sequence encodes CASRPSYNSPLHF. This chain joins TRBV6-5 and TRBJ1-6; no firm D call. The CDR3 has 13 amino acids. Germline V gene lookup returns CDR1 MNHEY and CDR2 SVGAGI. V was cut by 9 bases and J by 0 bases, with 6 bases left in between.

This chain joins TRBV7-9 and TRBJ2-7, with 9 bases matching TRBD1. V dropped 8 bases and J dropped 6; count of bases not matched to a gene: 8. Per the germline V gene, CDR1 is SEHNR and CDR2 is FQNEAQ (reference sequence). The CDR3 is 13 amino acids. The CDR3 here is CASSWTGEREQYF. CDR3 DNA sequence: TGTGCCAGCTCTTGGACAGGGGAGCGCGAGCAGTACTTC. Filled out from reference TRBV7-9 and TRBJ2-7, the complete variable domain reads DTGVSQNPRHKITKRGQNVTFRCDPISEHNRLYWYRQTLGQGPEFLTYFQNEAQLEKSRLLSDRFSAERPKGSFSTLEIQRTEQGDSAMYLCASSWTGEREQYFGPGTRLTVT.

Notes on this clone: Other DNA sequences in the same sample also yield this CDR3. V gene TRBV5-4 combines with J gene TRBJ2-7; 11 bases agree with TRBD2. This CDR3 spans 14 amino acids. Germline assignment: CDR1 SGHNT and CDR2 YYREEE (reference sequence). J gave up 4 bases and V 4 bases, and 4 bases lay outside the gene matches. This chain's CDR3 is CASSPGTSGYEQYF. CDR3 DNA sequence: TGTGCCAGCAGCCCTGGGACTAGCGGTTACGAGCAGTACTTC.

This clone has a single count. Other DNA sequences within the sample encode an identical CDR3. This chain joins TRBV4-3 and TRBJ2-7; 10 bases are a match to TRBD1. Germline CDR1 is LGHNA and CDR2 is YSLEER. The CDR3 runs 14 residues. V was clipped by 4 bases and J by 4 bases; unmatched bases: 4. As DNA, the CDR3 is TGCGCCAGCAGCCGGGACAGGGGTGGGTACGAGCAGTACTTC. Its translation is CASSRDRGGYEQYF.